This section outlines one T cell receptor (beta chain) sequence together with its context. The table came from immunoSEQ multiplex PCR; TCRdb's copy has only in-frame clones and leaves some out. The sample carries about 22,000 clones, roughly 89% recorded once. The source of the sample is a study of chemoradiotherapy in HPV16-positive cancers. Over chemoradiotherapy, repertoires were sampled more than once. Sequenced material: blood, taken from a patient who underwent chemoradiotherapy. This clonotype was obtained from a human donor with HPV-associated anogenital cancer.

The CDR3 loop reads CASRLQRDTEAFF. CDR3 in DNA: TGTGCCAGTCGACTCCAAAGGGACACTGAAGCTTTCTTT. The chain combines TRBV19 with TRBJ1-1, with D unclear. This CDR3 comprises 13 residues. The ends were cut back, 8 bases at V and 3 bases at J, with 13 bases in the middle. Germline V gives CDR1 LNHDA, CDR2 SQIVND (reference sequence).